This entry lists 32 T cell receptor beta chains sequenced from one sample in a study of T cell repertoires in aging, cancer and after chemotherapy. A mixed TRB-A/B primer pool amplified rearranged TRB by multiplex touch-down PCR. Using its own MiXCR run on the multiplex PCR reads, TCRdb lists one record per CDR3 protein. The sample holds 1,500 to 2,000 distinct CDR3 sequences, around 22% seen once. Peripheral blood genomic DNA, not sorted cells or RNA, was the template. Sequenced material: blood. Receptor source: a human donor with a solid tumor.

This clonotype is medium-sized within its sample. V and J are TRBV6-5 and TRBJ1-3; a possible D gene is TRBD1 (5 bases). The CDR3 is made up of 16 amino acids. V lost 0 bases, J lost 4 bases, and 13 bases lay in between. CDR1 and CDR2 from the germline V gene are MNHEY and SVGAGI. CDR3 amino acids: CASSYSGTFGGNTIYF. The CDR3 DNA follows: TGTGCCAGCAGTTACTCCGGGACCTTCGGGGGAAACACCATATATTTT.

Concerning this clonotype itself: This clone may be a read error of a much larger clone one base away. Here the CDR3 DNA reads TGTGTCACCAGCAGAGGGGGACAGGGCTACACCGGGGAGCTGTTTTTT. Translated, it gives CVTSRGGQGYTGELFF. The V call is TRBV15, the J call TRBJ2-2, with 9 nucleotides matching TRBD1. The CDR3 consists of 16 residues. Germline V gene lookup returns CDR1 LNHNV and CDR2 YYDKDF (reference sequence). The variable domain in full, completed from reference TRBV15 and TRBJ2-2, reads DAMVIQNPRYQVTQFGKPVTLSCSQTLNHNVMYWYQQKSSQAPKLLFHYYDKDFNNEADTPDNFQSRRPNTSFCFLDIRSPGLGDTAMYLCVTSRGGQGYTGELFFGEGSRLTVL.

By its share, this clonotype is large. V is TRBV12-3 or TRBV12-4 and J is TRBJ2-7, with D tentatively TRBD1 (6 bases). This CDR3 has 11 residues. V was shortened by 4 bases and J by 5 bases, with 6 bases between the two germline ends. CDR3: CASSWTDEQYF. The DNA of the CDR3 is TGTGCCAGCAGTTGGACAGACGAGCAGTACTTC.

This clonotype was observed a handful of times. CDR3 sequence reads: CASSLVAGSTEAFF. CDR3 coding DNA: TGTGCCAGCAGCTTAGTAGCAGGGTCGACTGAAGCTTTCTTT. V is TRBV7-9 and J is TRBJ1-1; D is possibly TRBD1 (5 bases). This CDR3 is 14 amino acids long. The V gene lost 1 base and the J gene lost 5 bases, with 11 bases spanning the gap. Germline CDR1 and CDR2: SEHNR and FQNEAQ (reference sequence).

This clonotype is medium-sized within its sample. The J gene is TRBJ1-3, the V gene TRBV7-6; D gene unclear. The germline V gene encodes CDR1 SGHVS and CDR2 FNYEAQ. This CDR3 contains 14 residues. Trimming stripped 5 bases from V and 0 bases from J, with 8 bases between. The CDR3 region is CASSTGVSGNTIYF. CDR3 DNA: TGTGCCAGCAGCACGGGAGTCTCTGGAAACACCATATATTTT.

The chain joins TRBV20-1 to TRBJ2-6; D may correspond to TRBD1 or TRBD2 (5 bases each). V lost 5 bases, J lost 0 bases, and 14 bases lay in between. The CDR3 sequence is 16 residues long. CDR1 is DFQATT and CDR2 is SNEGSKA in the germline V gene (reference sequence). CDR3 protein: CSAVSEGSSGANVLTF. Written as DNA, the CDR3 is TGCAGTGCTGTCTCCGAGGGGTCCTCTGGGGCCAACGTCCTGACTTTC.

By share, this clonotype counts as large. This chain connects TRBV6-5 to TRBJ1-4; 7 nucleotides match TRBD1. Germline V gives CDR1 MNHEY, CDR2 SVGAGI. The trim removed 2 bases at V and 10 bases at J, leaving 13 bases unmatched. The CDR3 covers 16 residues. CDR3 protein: CASSYLQGEPPGKLFF. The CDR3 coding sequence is TGTGCCAGCAGTTACCTCCAGGGGGAACCACCTGGAAAACTGTTTTTT.

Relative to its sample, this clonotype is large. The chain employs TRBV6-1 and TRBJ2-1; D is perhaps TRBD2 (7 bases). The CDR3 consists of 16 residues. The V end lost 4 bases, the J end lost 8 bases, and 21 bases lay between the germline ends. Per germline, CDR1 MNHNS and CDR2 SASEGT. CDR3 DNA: TGTGCCAGCAGTGTATCAGCGGGGTCGGGGGGCTATGAGCAGTTCTTC. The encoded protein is CASSVSAGSGGYEQFF.

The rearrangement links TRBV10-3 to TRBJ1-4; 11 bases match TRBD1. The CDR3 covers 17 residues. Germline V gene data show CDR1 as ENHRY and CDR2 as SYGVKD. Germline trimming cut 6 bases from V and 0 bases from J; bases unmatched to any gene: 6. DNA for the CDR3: TGTGCCATCAGGGCCGGGGGACAGGGGGCAACTAATGAAAAACTGTTTTTT. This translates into CAIRAGGQGATNEKLFF.

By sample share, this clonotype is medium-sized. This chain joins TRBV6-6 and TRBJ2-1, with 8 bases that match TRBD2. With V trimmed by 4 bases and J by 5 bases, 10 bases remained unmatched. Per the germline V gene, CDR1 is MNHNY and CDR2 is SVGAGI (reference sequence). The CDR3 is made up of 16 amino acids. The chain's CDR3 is CASSFSSGGTNNEQFF. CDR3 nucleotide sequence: TGTGCCAGCAGTTTCTCAAGCGGGGGAACAAACAATGAGCAGTTCTTC.

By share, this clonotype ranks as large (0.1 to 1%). CDR3 in amino acids: CASIGRESVAGELFF. For the CDR3, the DNA is TGTGCCAGTATAGGGCGGGAGAGTGTCGCCGGGGAGCTGTTTTTT. V usage is TRBV19 and J usage is TRBJ2-2, with 7 bases lining up with TRBD2. The V gene's germline CDR1 is LNHDA and CDR2 SQIVND (reference sequence). Losses at the gene ends were 7 bases for V and 6 bases for J; bases not matched to a gene: 11. CDR3 size: 15 residues.

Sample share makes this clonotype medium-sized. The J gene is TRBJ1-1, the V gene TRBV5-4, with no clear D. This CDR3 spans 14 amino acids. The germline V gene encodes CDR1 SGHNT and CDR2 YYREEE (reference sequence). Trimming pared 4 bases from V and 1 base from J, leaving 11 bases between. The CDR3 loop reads CASSGGVANTEAFF. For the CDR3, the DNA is TGTGCCAGCAGCGGCGGGGTGGCGAACACTGAAGCTTTCTTT. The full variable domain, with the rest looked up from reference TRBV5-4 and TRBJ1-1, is ETGVTQSPTHLIKTRGQQVTLRCSSQSGHNTVSWYQQALGQGPQFIFQYYREEENGRGNFPPRFSGLQFPNYSSELNVNALELDDSALYLCASSGGVANTEAFFGQGTRLTVV.

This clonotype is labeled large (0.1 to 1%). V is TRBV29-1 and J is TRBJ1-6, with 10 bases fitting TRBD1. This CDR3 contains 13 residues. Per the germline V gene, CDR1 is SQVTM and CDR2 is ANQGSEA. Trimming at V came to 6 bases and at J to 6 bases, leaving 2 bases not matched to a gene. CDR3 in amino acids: CSVRTGGNSPLHF. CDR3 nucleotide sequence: TGCAGCGTCCGGACAGGGGGTAATTCACCCCTCCACTTT.

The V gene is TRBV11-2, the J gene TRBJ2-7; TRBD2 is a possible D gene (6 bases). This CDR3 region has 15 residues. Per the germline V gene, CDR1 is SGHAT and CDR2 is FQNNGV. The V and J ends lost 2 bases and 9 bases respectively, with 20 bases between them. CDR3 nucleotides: TGTGCCAGCAGCTTATTAGGAGGGCAGGGATTGAGGCAGTACTTC. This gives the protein CASSLLGGQGLRQYF. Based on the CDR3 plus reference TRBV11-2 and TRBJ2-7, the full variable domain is EAGVAQSPRYKIIEKRQSVAFWCNPISGHATLYWYQQILGQGPKLLIQFQNNGVVDDSQLPKDRFSAERLKGVDSTLKIQPAKLEDSAVYLCASSLLGGQGLRQYFGPGTRLTVT.

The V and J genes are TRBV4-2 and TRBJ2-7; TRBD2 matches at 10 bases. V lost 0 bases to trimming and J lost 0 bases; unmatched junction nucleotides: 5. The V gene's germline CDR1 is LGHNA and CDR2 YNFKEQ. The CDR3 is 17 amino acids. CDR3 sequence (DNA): TGTGCCAGCAGCCAAGATTCACTAGCGGGACTCTCCTACGAGCAGTACTTC. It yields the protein CASSQDSLAGLSYEQYF.

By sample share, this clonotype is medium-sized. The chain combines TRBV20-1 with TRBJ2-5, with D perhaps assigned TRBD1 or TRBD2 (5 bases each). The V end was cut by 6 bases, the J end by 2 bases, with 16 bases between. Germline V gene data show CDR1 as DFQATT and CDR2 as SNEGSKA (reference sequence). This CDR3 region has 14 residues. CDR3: CSAGALGAQETQYF. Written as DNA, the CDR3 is TGCAGTGCCGGGGCCCTGGGCGCGCAAGAGACCCAGTACTTC.

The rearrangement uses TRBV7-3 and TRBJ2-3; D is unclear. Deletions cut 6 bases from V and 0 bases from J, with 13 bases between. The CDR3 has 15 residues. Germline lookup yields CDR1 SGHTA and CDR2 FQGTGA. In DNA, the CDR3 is TGTGCCAGCAGTTTGGACGCGGCTAGCACAGATACGCAGTATTTT. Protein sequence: CASSLDAASTDTQYF.

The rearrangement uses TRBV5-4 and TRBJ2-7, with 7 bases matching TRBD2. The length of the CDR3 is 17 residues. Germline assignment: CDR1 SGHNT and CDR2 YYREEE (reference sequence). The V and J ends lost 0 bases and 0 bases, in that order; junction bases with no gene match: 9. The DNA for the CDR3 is TGTGCCAGCAGCTTGGGGGGAGCTAGCGGAGTCTCCTACGAGCAGTACTTC. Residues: CASSLGGASGVSYEQYF.

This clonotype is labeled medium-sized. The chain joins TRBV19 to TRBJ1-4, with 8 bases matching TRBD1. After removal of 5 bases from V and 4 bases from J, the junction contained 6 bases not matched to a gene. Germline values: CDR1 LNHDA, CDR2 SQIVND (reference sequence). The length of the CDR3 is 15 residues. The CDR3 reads CASSGWTGINEKLFF. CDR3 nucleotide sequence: TGTGCCAGTAGTGGGTGGACAGGGATTAATGAAAAACTGTTTTTT.

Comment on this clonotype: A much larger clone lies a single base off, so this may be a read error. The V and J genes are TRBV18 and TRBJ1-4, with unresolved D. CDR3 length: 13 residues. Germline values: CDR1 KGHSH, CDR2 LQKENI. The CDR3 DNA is TGTGCCGGCTCACGCGCATTCAATGAAAAACTGTTTTTT. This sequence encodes CAGSRAFNEKLFF.

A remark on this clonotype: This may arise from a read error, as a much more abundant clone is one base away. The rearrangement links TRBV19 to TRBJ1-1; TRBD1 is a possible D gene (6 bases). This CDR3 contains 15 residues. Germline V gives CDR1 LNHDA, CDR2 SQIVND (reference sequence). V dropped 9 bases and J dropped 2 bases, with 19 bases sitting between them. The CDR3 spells CASNGRQVINTEAFF. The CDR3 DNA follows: TGTGCCAGCAATGGCCGACAGGTAATTAACACTGAAGCTTTCTTT.

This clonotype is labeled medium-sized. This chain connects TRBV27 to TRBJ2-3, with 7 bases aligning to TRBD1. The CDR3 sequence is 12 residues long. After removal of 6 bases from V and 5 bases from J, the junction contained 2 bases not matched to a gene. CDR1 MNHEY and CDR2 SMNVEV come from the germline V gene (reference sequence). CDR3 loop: CASSPGGDTQYF. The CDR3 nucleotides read TGTGCCAGCAGCCCAGGGGGAGATACGCAGTATTTT.

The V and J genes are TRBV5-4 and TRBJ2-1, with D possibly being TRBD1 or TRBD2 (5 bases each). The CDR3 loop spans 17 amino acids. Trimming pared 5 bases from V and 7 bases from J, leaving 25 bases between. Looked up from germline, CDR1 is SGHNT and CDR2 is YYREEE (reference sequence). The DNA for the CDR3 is TGTGCCAGCAGACCCTCGGCGGGCGGTGCCGGGGCGAATGAGCAGTTCTTC. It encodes CASRPSAGGAGANEQFF.

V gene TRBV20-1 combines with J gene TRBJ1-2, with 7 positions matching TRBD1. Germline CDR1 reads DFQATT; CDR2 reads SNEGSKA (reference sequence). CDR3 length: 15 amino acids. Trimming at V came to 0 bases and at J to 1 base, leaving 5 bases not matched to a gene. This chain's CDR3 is CSARETGQINYGYTF. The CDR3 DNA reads TGCAGTGCTAGAGAAACGGGACAGATTAACTATGGCTACACCTTC.

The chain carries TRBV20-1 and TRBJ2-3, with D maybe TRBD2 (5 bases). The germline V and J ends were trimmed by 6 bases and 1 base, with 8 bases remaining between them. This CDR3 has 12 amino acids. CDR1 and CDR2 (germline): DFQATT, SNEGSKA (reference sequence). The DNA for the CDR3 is TGCAGTGCGAGGACTGGCACAGATACGCAGTATTTT. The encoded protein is CSARTGTDTQYF.

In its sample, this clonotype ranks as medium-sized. CDR3 amino acids: CATFTGSNQPQHF. In DNA form, the CDR3 reads TGTGCCACCTTCACGGGTAGCAATCAGCCCCAGCATTTT. The chain couples TRBV6-1 to TRBJ1-5; no firm D call. The CDR3 runs to 13 residues. Germline V gene sequence: CDR1 MNHNS, CDR2 SASEGT. V lost 10 bases and J 0 bases, leaving 10 bases between the germline ends.

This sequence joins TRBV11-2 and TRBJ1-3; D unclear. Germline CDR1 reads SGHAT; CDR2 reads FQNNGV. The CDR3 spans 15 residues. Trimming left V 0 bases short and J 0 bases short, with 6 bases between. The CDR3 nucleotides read TGTGCCAGCAGCTTAGAACCCGGCTCTGGAAACACCATATATTTT. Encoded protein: CASSLEPGSGNTIYF.

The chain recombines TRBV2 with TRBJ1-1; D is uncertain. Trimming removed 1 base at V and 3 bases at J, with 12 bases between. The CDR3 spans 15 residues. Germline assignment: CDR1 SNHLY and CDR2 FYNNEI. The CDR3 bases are TGTGCCAGCAGTGAAGGAAGGGAGACGTACACTGAAGCTTTCTTT. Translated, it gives CASSEGRETYTEAFF.

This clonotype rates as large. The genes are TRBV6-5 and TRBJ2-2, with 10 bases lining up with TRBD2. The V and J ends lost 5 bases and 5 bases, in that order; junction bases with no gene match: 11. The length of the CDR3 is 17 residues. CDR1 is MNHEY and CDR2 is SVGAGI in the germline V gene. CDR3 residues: CASSRLAGEFGTGELFF. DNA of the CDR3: TGTGCCAGCAGTCGTCTAGCGGGGGAGTTTGGGACCGGGGAGCTGTTTTTT.

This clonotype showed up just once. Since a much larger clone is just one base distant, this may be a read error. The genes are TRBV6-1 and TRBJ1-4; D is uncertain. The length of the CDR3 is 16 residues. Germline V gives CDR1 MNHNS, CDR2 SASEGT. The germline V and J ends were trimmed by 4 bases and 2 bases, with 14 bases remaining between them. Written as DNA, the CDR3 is TGTGCCAGCAGTGTCCGGGGTACAGCCACTAATGAAAAACTGTTTTTT. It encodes CASSVRGTATNEKLFF.

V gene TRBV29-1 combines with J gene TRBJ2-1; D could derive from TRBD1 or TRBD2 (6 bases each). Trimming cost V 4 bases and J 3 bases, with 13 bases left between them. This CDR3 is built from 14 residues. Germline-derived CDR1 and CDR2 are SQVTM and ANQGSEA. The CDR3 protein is CSVGGGTNYNEQFF. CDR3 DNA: TGCAGCGTTGGAGGGGGGACAAACTACAATGAGCAGTTCTTC.

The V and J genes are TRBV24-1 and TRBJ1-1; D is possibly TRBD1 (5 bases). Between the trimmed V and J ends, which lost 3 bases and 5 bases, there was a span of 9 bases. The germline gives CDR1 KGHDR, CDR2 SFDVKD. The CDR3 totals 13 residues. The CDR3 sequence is CATSDMRGTEAFF. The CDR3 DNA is TGTGCCACCAGTGATATGAGGGGTACTGAAGCTTTCTTT.